The 14 T cell receptor beta chains given below trace back to one sample, sequenced in a study of blood T cells in healthy people across ages. Next came a second PCR, run for about 7 to 12 cycles, which used a sample-barcoded 5' primer along with a J-beta primer mix. TCRdb itself ran the 5' RACE reads through MiXCR, one entry per CDR3 protein. The sample has about 840,000 distinct CDR3 sequences; 25% to 30% are singletons. Another study also made use of these data, one on T cells of mothers and their children.

The sample consisted of blood. These receptor sequences come from a middle-aged woman in good health.

This clonotype has at least ten counts. V gene TRBV7-8 combines with J gene TRBJ1-1, with unresolved D. Trimming shortened V by 5 bases and J by 4 bases, and 11 bases separated the two germline ends. This CDR3 spans 13 amino acids. CDR1 is SGHVS, CDR2 FQNEAQ, per germline. CDR3 sequence (DNA): TGTGCCAGCAGCCTAGAGAGCCGCACTGAAGCTTTCTTT. Its protein is CASSLESRTEAFF. The variable domain in full, with the rest retrieved from reference TRBV7-8 and TRBJ1-1, is GAGVSQSPRYKVAKRGQDVALRCDPISGHVSLFWYQQALGQGPEFLTYFQNEAQLDKSGLPSDRFFAERPEGSVSTLKIQRTQQEDSAVYLCASSLESRTEAFFGQGTRLTVV.

With respect to this clonotype: This may be a read error, as it is one base from a much larger clone. The rearrangement uses TRBV28 and TRBJ2-5, with D possibly matching TRBD2 (5 bases). This CDR3 is built from 14 residues. The V end was cut by 3 bases, the J end by 13 bases, with 21 bases between. The germline V gene encodes CDR1 MDHEN and CDR2 SYDVKM. The DNA for the CDR3 is TGTGCCAGCAGTTTCTTCTCGGGATACAACGAGCGGTACTTC. Its protein product is CASSFFSGYNERYF.

This clonotype was detected once. V is TRBV15 and J is TRBJ2-7; 8 bases agree with TRBD2. V was pared by 1 base and J by 6 bases, with 8 bases of the junction left unmatched. Germline V gene sequence: CDR1 LNHNV, CDR2 YYDKDF (reference sequence). CDR3 length equals 15 residues. The CDR3 here is CATSRVDSGSGEQYF. The CDR3 bases are TGTGCCACCAGCAGAGTAGACAGCGGGAGTGGCGAGCAGTACTTC.

This clonotype was seen a handful of times. The chain carries TRBV27 and TRBJ2-1; no clear D. V was pared by 4 bases and J by 2 bases, with 9 bases between. CDR3 length: 14 residues. Germline V gene data show CDR1 as MNHEY and CDR2 as SMNVEV (reference sequence). DNA of the CDR3: TGTGCCAGCAGTTCGGCAGCAGCCTACAATGAGCAGTTCTTC. This codes for CASSSAAAYNEQFF.

The CDR3 reads CASSPVHQEASYEQYF. The CDR3 DNA reads TGCGCCAGCAGCCCGGTACACCAGGAGGCCTCCTACGAGCAGTACTTC. This rearrangement joins TRBV5-1 to TRBJ2-7, with D perhaps matching TRBD2 (5 bases). Germline-derived CDR1 and CDR2 are SGHRS and YFSETQ. V dropped 4 bases and J dropped 0 bases, with 17 bases sitting between them. The CDR3 consists of 16 residues.

This clonotype has only a few counts. V is TRBV14 and J is TRBJ2-7; D is possibly TRBD2 (6 bases). This CDR3 comprises 17 residues. V was cut by 4 bases and J by 4 bases, with 23 bases left in between. Germline CDR1 SGHDN, CDR2 FVKESK. CDR3 region: CASSRGPTGTGVYEQYF. In DNA form, the CDR3 reads TGTGCCAGCAGCCGAGGGCCCACCGGGACGGGGGTTTACGAGCAGTACTTC.

This clonotype came up a few times. The chain uses TRBV4-3 and TRBJ2-3; D remains ambiguous. Germline V CDR1 and CDR2: LGHNA, YSLEER. Trimming pared 0 bases from V and 5 bases from J, leaving 6 bases between. This CDR3 is 13 amino acids long. In DNA, the CDR3 is TGCGCCAGCAGCCAAGATGGGCTAGATACGCAGTATTTT. Protein product: CASSQDGLDTQYF.

There are many counts of this clonotype. V usage is TRBV7-9 and J usage is TRBJ1-1, with TRBD1 identical over 10 bases. After removal of 5 bases from V and 4 bases from J, the junction contained 4 bases not matched to a gene. This CDR3 is built from 14 residues. Germline CDR1 SEHNR, CDR2 FQNEAQ (reference sequence). Written as DNA, the CDR3 is TGTGCCAGCAGCCCCTGGACAGGGGGCACTGAAGCTTTCTTT. Translated, it gives CASSPWTGGTEAFF.

The V and J genes are TRBV28 and TRBJ2-1; no firm D call. Germline values: CDR1 MDHEN, CDR2 SYDVKM. This CDR3 has 12 residues. V was pared by 2 bases and J by 5 bases, with 4 bases between. This CDR3 reads CASSLPHNEQFF. DNA for the CDR3: TGTGCCAGCAGTTTACCTCACAATGAGCAGTTCTTC.

The chain links TRBV30 to TRBJ1-4; no reliable D call. Germline V gene data show CDR1 as GTSNPN and CDR2 as SVGIG (reference sequence). CDR3 length: 14 amino acids. The V end was cut by 3 bases, the J end by 2 bases, with 10 bases between. The CDR3 DNA sequence: TGTGCCTGGAGATCGGCTGCTACTAATGAAAAACTGTTTTTT. It is translated as CAWRSAATNEKLFF.

This chain uses TRBV12-3 or TRBV12-4 with TRBJ1-2; D remains unclear. Trimming left V 5 bases short and J 4 bases short, with 17 bases between. This CDR3 region has 15 residues. The CDR3: CASSPLAGTVYGYTF. The DNA for the CDR3 is TGTGCCAGCAGTCCATTAGCCGGAACGGTCTATGGCTACACCTTC.

The chain links TRBV4-1 to TRBJ2-5; 12 bases map to TRBD2. The CDR3 runs to 16 residues. Germline CDR1 MGHRA, CDR2 YSYEKL. After removal of 1 base from V and 4 bases from J, the junction contained 4 bases not matched to a gene. CDR3 DNA sequence: TGCGCCAGCAGCCAAGGGACTAGCGGGGTCGTAGAGACCCAGTACTTC. It yields the protein CASSQGTSGVVETQYF.

V and J are TRBV7-8 and TRBJ2-1; D is perhaps TRBD1 or TRBD2 (6 bases each). The V gene's germline CDR1 is SGHVS and CDR2 FQNEAQ. The CDR3 has 17 amino acids. The V gene lost 1 base and the J gene lost 2 bases, with 15 bases spanning the gap. Here the CDR3 reads CASSLGGPGATYNEQFF. CDR3 bases: TGTGCCAGCAGCTTAGGAGGGCCGGGGGCGACCTACAATGAGCAGTTCTTC.

This chain uses TRBV4-2 with TRBJ2-3, with D unclear. CDR1 is LGHNA, CDR2 YNFKEQ, per germline. The length of the CDR3 is 19 residues. Trimming pared 2 bases from V and 4 bases from J, leaving 25 bases between. CDR3: CASSQQPGPKLDTSDTQYF. The CDR3 region has the DNA TGTGCCAGCAGCCAACAGCCGGGCCCGAAATTAGACACTTCAGATACGCAGTATTTT.